These 27 T cell receptor beta chains share one sample of origin, sequenced in a study of Graves' ophthalmopathy and Graves' hyperthyroidism. RNA transcripts were the template, and TCR beta CDR3 regions were amplified from them. The library came from an HTBI-primed first-round RT-PCR and a second-round multiplex PCR. TCRdb independently ran MiXCR on the multiplex PCR reads; one entry per CDR3 protein. This sample has over a million distinct CDR3 sequences; 35% to 45% occur once, and the top ten carry around 10%. Material: peripheral blood or thyroid tissue (not recorded which). These receptor sequences come from an adult man with Graves' hyperthyroidism.

Ten or more counts support this clonotype. The chain recombines TRBV12-3 or TRBV12-4 with TRBJ1-2; D is uncertain. There are 13 residues in the CDR3. Trimming stripped 7 bases from V and 8 bases from J, with 17 bases between. CDR3 DNA sequence: TGTGCCAGCACCGCGACGACGGGTTTAGGCTACACCTTC. Protein product: CASTATTGLGYTF.

V and J are TRBV10-3 and TRBJ1-5; D is perhaps TRBD1 (5 bases). CDR1 and CDR2 (germline): ENHRY, SYGVKD. Trimming removed 3 bases from V and 6 bases from J, with 15 bases in between. CDR3 length: 15 amino acids. CDR3 amino acids: CAISEGAGLSQPQHF. The DNA for the CDR3 is TGTGCCATCAGTGAAGGCGCAGGGTTGAGTCAGCCCCAGCATTTT.

This clonotype was seen ten or more times. This chain connects TRBV29-1 to TRBJ1-4; tentative D call: TRBD1 (6 bases). V dropped 7 bases and J dropped 8 bases, with 20 bases sitting between them. The CDR3 runs to 14 residues. Per germline, CDR1 SQVTM and CDR2 ANQGSEA. The CDR3 here is CSARDTGQGEKLFF. The CDR3 bases are TGCAGCGCGAGAGATACAGGCCAGGGGGAAAAACTGTTTTTT.

This clonotype was counted between two and nine times. This chain connects TRBV7-2 to TRBJ1-6; 9 bases match TRBD1. Trimming removed 5 bases from V and 10 bases from J; junction bases left unmatched: 15. The CDR3 totals 17 residues. Germline CDR1 SGHTA, CDR2 FQGNSA. CDR3 loop: CASSPDPGQGGESPLHF. The CDR3 nucleotides are TGTGCCAGCAGCCCCGATCCGGGACAGGGTGGAGAATCACCCCTCCACTTT.

The sample holds many counts of this clonotype. The chain uses TRBV12-3 or TRBV12-4 and TRBJ1-1, with D tentatively TRBD1 (5 bases). Trimming removed 6 bases at V and 7 bases at J, with 12 bases between. The CDR3 is 12 residues long. The CDR3 bases are TGTGCCAGCAGAGCCGACAGATATGAAGCTTTCTTT. Translating it yields CASRADRYEAFF.

On this clonotype: Given a much more abundant clone one base away, this may be a read error. The rearrangement joins TRBV20-1 to TRBJ2-7; TRBD2 aligns across 12 bases. Per germline, CDR1 DFQATT and CDR2 SNEGSKA (reference sequence). The CDR3 consists of 18 residues. V lost 6 bases, J lost 6 bases, and 21 bases stayed unmatched. In nucleotides, the CDR3 is TGCAGTGCCCGCAGTCTCATAGGACTAGCGGGGAGGTTGGTCGAGCAGTACTTC. This codes for CSARSLIGLAGRLVEQYF.

This clonotype appeared many times. The J gene is TRBJ2-7, the V gene TRBV11-2, with D unclear. Germline V gene data show CDR1 as SGHAT and CDR2 as FQNNGV. CDR3 length equals 13 residues. V lost 5 bases and J 5 bases, leaving 13 bases between the germline ends. CDR3 protein: CASSPAPSDEQYF. In DNA, the CDR3 is TGTGCCAGCAGCCCCGCGCCCTCGGACGAGCAGTACTTC. Based on the CDR3 plus reference TRBV11-2 and TRBJ2-7, the full variable domain is EAGVAQSPRYKIIEKRQSVAFWCNPISGHATLYWYQQILGQGPKLLIQFQNNGVVDDSQLPKDRFSAERLKGVDSTLKIQPAKLEDSAVYLCASSPAPSDEQYFGPGTRLTVT.

The V gene is TRBV7-2, the J gene TRBJ2-5; 10 nucleotides align to TRBD1. V gave up 3 bases and J gave up 1 base; unmatched junction bases: 5. Germline values: CDR1 SGHTA, CDR2 FQGNSA. The CDR3 is 16 residues long. In nucleotides, the CDR3 is TGTGCCAGCAGCTTCAAGGACAGGGGGTCCCAAGAGACCCAGTACTTC. Protein sequence: CASSFKDRGSQETQYF.

This clonotype was counted ten times or more. The genes are TRBV5-1 and TRBJ2-5, with TRBD2 matching over 13 bases. The germline V gene encodes CDR1 SGHRS and CDR2 YFSETQ. The CDR3 consists of 17 residues. The junction had 11 bases not matched to a gene; V was cut back by 4 bases and J by 5 bases. The CDR3 here is CASSPRLAGGSAETQYF. The CDR3 DNA sequence: TGCGCCAGCAGCCCAAGACTAGCGGGAGGCTCAGCGGAGACCCAGTACTTC.

Concerning this clonotype itself: At one of its ends the junction is not consistent with the germline gene, which may arise from a read error. This chain uses TRBV10-2 with TRBJ2-7; D is perhaps TRBD2 (7 bases). Germline values: CDR1 WSHSY, CDR2 SAAADI. The CDR3 spans 15 residues. The chain's CDR3 is CASSFRLAGVGEQYF. The CDR3 nucleotides are TGTGCCAGCAGCTTCAGACTAGCAGGGGTAGGCGAGCAGTACTTC.

The genes are TRBV3-1 and TRBJ2-5, with 10 bases aligning to TRBD2. The CDR3 spans 16 residues. Germline assignment: CDR1 LGHDT and CDR2 YNNKEL (reference sequence). After removal of 2 bases from V and 5 bases from J, the junction contained 8 bases not matched to a gene. For the CDR3, the DNA is TGTGCCAGCAGCCAACTAGCGGGAGAAGTCGTGGAGACCCAGTACTTC. This encodes CASSQLAGEVVETQYF.

Concerning this clonotype itself: This is likely a read error, given that the CDR3 carries no conserved phenylalanine or tryptophan at its end. It is unclear where the CDR3 begins or ends on the DNA, so no DNA is shown, and the CDR3 is as TCRdb lists it. The V call is TRBV11-2, the J call TRBJ2-5. In germline, CDR1 is SGHAT, CDR2 FQNNGV. The CDR3 is 8 residues long, ends included. The CDR3 region is CASSLLGS.

The chain links TRBV29-1 to TRBJ1-1; 9 nucleotides align to TRBD1. This CDR3 spans 12 amino acids. Germline V CDR1 and CDR2: SQVTM, ANQGSEA. J gave up 11 bases and V 6 bases, and 10 bases lay outside the gene matches. CDR3 DNA sequence: TGCAGCGTCGCCGGGACAGGGAACAAGGCTTTCTTT. This translates into CSVAGTGNKAFF.

V usage is TRBV2 and J usage is TRBJ1-4, with 8 bases that match TRBD1. Germline V gene sequence: CDR1 SNHLY, CDR2 FYNNEI. The CDR3 runs 16 residues. Unmatched junction bases numbered 11, after V lost 3 bases and J lost 8 bases. CDR3 sequence reads: CASSDQGAGVWEKLFF. The CDR3 nucleotides read TGTGCCAGCAGTGATCAGGGGGCCGGCGTTTGGGAAAAACTGTTTTTT.

This clonotype was counted between two and nine times. A much larger clone is a single base away; this may be a read error. The chain is built from TRBV7-2 and TRBJ1-3; D ambiguous. Germline V gene sequence: CDR1 SGHTA, CDR2 FQGNSA. The CDR3 is 12 amino acids. The CDR3 DNA is TGTGCCAGCACGAAGGTGGGAAGCACCATATATTTT. It specifies CASTKVGSTIYF.

Here the CDR3 reads CASSQCFSAGGEKLFF. CDR3 coding DNA: TGTGCCAGCAGCCAATGCTTTTCGGCCGGCGGTGAAAAACTGTTTTTT. This chain connects TRBV12-3 or TRBV12-4 to TRBJ1-4, with D unresolved. This CDR3 contains 16 residues. V was cut by 6 bases and J by 7 bases, with 21 bases left in between.

This clonotype was counted a few times. The J gene is TRBJ1-1, the V gene TRBV2, with a possible D match to TRBD1 (5 bases). The ends were cut back, 7 bases at V and 4 bases at J, with 13 bases in the middle. The germline CDR1 and CDR2 sequences are SNHLY and FYNNEI. The CDR3 is 13 amino acids. CDR3 residues: CASTDRRGTEAFF. The CDR3 DNA sequence: TGTGCCAGCACCGACCGGAGGGGCACTGAAGCTTTCTTT.

The V and J genes are TRBV7-2 and TRBJ1-1; no clear D. Germline values: CDR1 SGHTA, CDR2 FQGNSA. The ends were cut back, 5 bases at V and 2 bases at J, with 9 bases in the middle. The CDR3 loop spans 13 amino acids. CDR3: CASSADKNTEAFF. In DNA form, the CDR3 reads TGTGCCAGCAGCGCTGACAAAAACACTGAAGCTTTCTTT. Combining the CDR3 with reference TRBV7-2 and TRBJ1-1 gives the whole variable domain GAGVSQSPSNKVTEKGKDVELRCDPISGHTALYWYRQSLGQGLEFLIYFQGNSAPDKSGLPSDRFSAERTGGSVSTLTIQRTQQEDSAVYLCASSADKNTEAFFGQGTRLTVV.

This clonotype was counted a single time. The chain employs TRBV7-2 and TRBJ2-6; D is perhaps TRBD2 (6 bases). Germline V gene sequence: CDR1 SGHTA, CDR2 FQGNSA. This CDR3 is built from 16 residues. V shed 6 bases and J shed 0 bases, with 12 bases lying between them. This chain's CDR3 is CASRIAENSGANVLTF. The DNA for the CDR3 is TGTGCCAGCAGGATAGCGGAGAACTCTGGGGCCAACGTCCTGACTTTC. Complete variable domain (other parts from reference TRBV7-2 and TRBJ2-6): GAGVSQSPSNKVTEKGKDVELRCDPISGHTALYWYRQSLGQGLEFLIYFQGNSAPDKSGLPSDRFSAERTGGSVSTLTIQRTQQEDSAVYLCASRIAENSGANVLTFGAGSRLTVL.

This clonotype has at least ten counts. The chain carries TRBV20-1 and TRBJ2-7; 11 nucleotides line up with TRBD1. After removal of 6 bases from V and 2 bases from J, the junction contained 9 bases not matched to a gene. CDR3 length: 15 residues. Germline CDR1 and CDR2: DFQATT and SNEGSKA (reference sequence). CDR3 DNA: TGCAGTGCAAAAGGACAGGGGGCGGCAACCTACGAGCAGTACTTC. Translating it yields CSAKGQGAATYEQYF.

The sample holds many counts of this clonotype. The J gene is TRBJ2-2, the V gene TRBV29-1; D unclear. V was shortened by 6 bases and J by 5 bases, with 7 bases between the two germline ends. Germline V gene sequence: CDR1 SQVTM, CDR2 ANQGSEA. This CDR3 comprises 11 residues. The CDR3 loop reads CSVRWTGELFF. The CDR3, as DNA: TGCAGCGTCCGGTGGACCGGGGAGCTGTTTTTT.

Worth noting for this clonotype: A junction boundary mismatches the germline segment, possibly from a read error. The chain joins TRBV7-2 to TRBJ1-1; TRBD1 aligns across 8 bases. The CDR3 contains 13 residues. In germline, CDR1 is SGHTA, CDR2 FQGNSA. The DNA of the CDR3 is TGTGCCAGCAGCTCGACAGGGGCGACTGAAGCTTCCTTT. This encodes CASSSTGATEASF.

J is TRBJ2-5 and V is TRBV15; the D gene is possibly TRBD1 (6 bases). Trimming stripped 1 base from V and 4 bases from J, with 13 bases between. Per the germline V gene, CDR1 is LNHNV and CDR2 is YYDKDF (reference sequence). The CDR3 length is 15 residues. The CDR3 DNA sequence: TGTGCCACCAGCAGAGTAGCAGGGGACGGAGAGACCCAGTACTTC. It is translated as CATSRVAGDGETQYF. The full variable domain, its missing parts supplied by reference TRBV15 and TRBJ2-5, is DAMVIQNPRYQVTQFGKPVTLSCSQTLNHNVMYWYQQKSSQAPKLLFHYYDKDFNNEADTPDNFQSRRPNTSFCFLDIRSPGLGDTAMYLCATSRVAGDGETQYFGPGTRLLVL.

In its sample, this clonotype was seen many times. The chain links TRBV13 to TRBJ1-2, with D possibly being TRBD1 (5 bases). The CDR3 is 13 amino acids. Germline-derived CDR1 and CDR2 are PRHDT and FYEKMQ (reference sequence). Trimming removed 5 bases from V and 4 bases from J, with 11 bases in between. The CDR3 region has the DNA TGTGCCAGCAGCCACCGGGGCCTCTATGGCTACACCTTC. Translated, it gives CASSHRGLYGYTF.

This chain connects TRBV5-8 to TRBJ1-6; D perhaps matches TRBD1 (6 bases). Germline CDR1 and CDR2: SGHTS and YDEGEE. The CDR3 runs to 18 residues. V shed 0 bases and J shed 0 bases, with 13 bases lying between them. In nucleotides, the CDR3 is TGTGCCAGCAGCTTGGGAGCACAGGGAAACTCCTATAATTCACCCCTCCACTTT. Its translation: CASSLGAQGNSYNSPLHF.

This clonotype came up many times. The CDR3 here is CAISEAGSGTQYF. The CDR3 DNA sequence: TGTGCCATCAGTGAAGCAGGGTCTGGGACCCAGTACTTC. The J gene is TRBJ2-5, the V gene TRBV10-3; possibly TRBD1 for D (5 bases). This CDR3 contains 13 residues. Germline V lookup: CDR1 ENHRY, CDR2 SYGVKD. V dropped 3 bases and J dropped 7 bases, with 12 bases sitting between them.

V usage is TRBV4-2 and J usage is TRBJ2-5; 10 bases map to TRBD1. Germline V gene data show CDR1 as LGHNA and CDR2 as YNFKEQ. The V gene end was trimmed by 2 bases and the J gene end by 5 bases; junction bases not matched to a gene: 5. CDR3 size: 15 residues. The chain's CDR3 is CASSQRTGGGETQYF. In DNA, the CDR3 is TGTGCCAGCAGCCAAAGGACAGGGGGAGGGGAGACCCAGTACTTC.